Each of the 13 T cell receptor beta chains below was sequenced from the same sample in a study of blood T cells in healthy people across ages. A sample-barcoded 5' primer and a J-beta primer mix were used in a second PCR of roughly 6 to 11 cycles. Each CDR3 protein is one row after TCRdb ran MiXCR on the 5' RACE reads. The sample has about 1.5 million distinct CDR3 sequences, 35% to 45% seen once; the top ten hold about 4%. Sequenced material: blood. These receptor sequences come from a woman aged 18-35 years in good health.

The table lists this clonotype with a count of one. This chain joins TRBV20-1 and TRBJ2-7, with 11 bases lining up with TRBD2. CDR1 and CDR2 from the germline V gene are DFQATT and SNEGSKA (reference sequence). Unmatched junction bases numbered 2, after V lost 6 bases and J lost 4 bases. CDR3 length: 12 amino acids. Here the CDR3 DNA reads TGCAGTGCCGTAGCGGGAGGGTACGAGCAGTACTTC. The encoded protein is CSAVAGGYEQYF.

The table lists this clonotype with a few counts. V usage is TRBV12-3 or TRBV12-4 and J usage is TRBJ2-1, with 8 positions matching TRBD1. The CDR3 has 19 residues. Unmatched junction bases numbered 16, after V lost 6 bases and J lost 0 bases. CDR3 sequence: CASSPGQGYPATSYNEQFF. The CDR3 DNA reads TGTGCCAGCAGCCCTGGACAGGGCTACCCCGCGACCTCCTACAATGAGCAGTTCTTC.

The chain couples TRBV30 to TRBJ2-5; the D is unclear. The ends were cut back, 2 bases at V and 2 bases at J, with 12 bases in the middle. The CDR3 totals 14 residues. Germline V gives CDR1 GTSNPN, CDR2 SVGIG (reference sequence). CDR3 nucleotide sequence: TGTGCCTGGAGTACCTTATTGGGACAAGAGACCCAGTACTTC. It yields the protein CAWSTLLGQETQYF.

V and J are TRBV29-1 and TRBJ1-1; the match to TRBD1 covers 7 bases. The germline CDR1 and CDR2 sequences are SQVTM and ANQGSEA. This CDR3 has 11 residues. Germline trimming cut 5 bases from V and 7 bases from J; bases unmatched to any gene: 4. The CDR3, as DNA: TGCAGCGTTCCGCGACAGGGTGAAGCTTTCTTT. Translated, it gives CSVPRQGEAFF.

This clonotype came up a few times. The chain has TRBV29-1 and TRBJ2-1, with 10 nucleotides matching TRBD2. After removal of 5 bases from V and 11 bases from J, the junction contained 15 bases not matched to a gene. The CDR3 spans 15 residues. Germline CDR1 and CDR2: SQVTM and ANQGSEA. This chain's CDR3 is CSVSPRGTSESKQFF. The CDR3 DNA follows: TGCAGCGTTTCCCCAAGGGGGACTAGCGAGTCGAAGCAGTTCTTC.

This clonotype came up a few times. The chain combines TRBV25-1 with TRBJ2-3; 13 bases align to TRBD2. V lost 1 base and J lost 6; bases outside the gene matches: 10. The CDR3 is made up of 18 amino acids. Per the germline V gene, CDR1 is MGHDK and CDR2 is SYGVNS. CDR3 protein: CASSESPTSGGFGDTQYF. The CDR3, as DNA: TGTGCCAGCAGTGAATCCCCGACTAGCGGGGGGTTTGGGGATACGCAGTATTTT.

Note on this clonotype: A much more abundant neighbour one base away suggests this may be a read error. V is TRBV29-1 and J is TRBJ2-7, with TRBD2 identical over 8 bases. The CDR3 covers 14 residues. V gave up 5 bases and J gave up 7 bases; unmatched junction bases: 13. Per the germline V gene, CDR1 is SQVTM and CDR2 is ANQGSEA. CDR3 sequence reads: CSVPTAGVYNEQYF. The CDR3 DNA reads TGCAGCGTTCCCACAGCGGGAGTATACAATGAGCAGTACTTC.

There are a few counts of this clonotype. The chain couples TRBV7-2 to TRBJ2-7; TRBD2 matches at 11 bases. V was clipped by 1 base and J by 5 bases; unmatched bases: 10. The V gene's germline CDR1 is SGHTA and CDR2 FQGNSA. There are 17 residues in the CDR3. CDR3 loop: CASSLVLAGEKANEQYF. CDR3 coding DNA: TGTGCCAGCAGCTTAGTACTAGCGGGGGAGAAGGCGAACGAGCAGTACTTC.

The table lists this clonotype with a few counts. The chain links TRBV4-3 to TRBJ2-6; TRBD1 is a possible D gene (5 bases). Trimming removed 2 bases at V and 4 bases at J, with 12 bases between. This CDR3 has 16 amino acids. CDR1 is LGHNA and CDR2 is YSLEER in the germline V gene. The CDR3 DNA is TGCGCCAGCAGCCAACTTGCAGGGCTGGGGGCCAACGTCCTGACTTTC. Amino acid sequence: CASSQLAGLGANVLTF.

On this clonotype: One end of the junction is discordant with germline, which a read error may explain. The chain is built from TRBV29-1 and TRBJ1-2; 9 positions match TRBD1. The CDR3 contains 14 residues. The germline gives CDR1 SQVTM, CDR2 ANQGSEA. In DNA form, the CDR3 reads TGCAGCGTTGAAGGGACAGGGGAGGAATATGACTACACCTTC. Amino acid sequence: CSVEGTGEEYDYTF.

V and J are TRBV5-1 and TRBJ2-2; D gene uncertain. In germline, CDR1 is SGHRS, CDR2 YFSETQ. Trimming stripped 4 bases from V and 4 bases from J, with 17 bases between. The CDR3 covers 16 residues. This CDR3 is CASSPRAGWSTGELFF. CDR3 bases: TGCGCCAGCAGCCCTAGGGCCGGGTGGAGCACCGGGGAGCTGTTTTTT. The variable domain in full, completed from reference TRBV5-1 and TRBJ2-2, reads KAGVTQTPRYLIKTRGQQVTLSCSPISGHRSVSWYQQTPGQGLQFLFEYFSETQRNKGNFPGRFSGRQFSNSRSEMNVSTLELGDSALYLCASSPRAGWSTGELFFGEGSRLTVL.

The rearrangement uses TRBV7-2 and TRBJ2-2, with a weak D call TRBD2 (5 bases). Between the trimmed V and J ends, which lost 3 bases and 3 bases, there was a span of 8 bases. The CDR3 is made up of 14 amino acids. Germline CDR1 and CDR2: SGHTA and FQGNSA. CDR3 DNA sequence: TGTGCCAGCAGCTTCGGGATCGACACCGGGGAGCTGTTTTTT. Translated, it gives CASSFGIDTGELFF. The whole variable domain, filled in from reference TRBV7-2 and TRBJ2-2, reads GAGVSQSPSNKVTEKGKDVELRCDPISGHTALYWYRQSLGQGLEFLIYFQGNSAPDKSGLPSDRFSAERTGGSVSTLTIQRTQQEDSAVYLCASSFGIDTGELFFGEGSRLTVL.

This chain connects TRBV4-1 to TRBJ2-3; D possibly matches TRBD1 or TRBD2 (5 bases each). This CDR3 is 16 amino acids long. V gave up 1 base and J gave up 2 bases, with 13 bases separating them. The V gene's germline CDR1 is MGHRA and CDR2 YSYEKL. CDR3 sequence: CASSQAGAAFTDTQYF. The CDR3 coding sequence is TGCGCCAGCAGCCAAGCCGGGGCAGCTTTCACAGATACGCAGTATTTT.